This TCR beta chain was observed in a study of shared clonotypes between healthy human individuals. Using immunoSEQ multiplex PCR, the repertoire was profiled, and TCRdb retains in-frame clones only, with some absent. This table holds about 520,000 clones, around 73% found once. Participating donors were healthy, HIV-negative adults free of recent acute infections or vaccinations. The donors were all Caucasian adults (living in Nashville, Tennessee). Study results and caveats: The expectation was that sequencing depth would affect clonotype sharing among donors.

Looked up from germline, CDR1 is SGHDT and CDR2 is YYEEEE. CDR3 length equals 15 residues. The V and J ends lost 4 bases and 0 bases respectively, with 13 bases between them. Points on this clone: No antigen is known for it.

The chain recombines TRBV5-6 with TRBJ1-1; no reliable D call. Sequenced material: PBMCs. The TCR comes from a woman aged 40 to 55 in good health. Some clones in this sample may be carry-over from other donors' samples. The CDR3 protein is CASSVQGLMNTEAFF. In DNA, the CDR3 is TGTGCCAGCAGCGTCCAAGGCCTGATGAACACTGAAGCTTTCTTT.